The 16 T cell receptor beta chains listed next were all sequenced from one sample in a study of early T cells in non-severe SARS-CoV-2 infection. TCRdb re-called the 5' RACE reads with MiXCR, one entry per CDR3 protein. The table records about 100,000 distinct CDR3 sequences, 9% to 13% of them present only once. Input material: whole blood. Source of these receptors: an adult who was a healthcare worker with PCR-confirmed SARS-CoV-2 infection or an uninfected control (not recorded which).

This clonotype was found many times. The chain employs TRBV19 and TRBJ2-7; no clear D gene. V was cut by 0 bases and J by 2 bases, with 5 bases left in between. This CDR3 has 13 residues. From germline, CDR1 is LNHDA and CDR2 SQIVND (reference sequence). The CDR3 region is CASSIERAYEQYF. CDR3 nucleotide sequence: TGTGCCAGTAGTATAGAACGAGCCTACGAGCAGTACTTC.

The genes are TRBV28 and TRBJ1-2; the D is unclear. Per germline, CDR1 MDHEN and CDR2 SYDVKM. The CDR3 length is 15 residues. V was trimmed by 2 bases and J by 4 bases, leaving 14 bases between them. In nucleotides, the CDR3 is TGTGCCAGCAGTTTACCCCCGACAATCCGCTATGGCTACACCTTC. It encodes CASSLPPTIRYGYTF.

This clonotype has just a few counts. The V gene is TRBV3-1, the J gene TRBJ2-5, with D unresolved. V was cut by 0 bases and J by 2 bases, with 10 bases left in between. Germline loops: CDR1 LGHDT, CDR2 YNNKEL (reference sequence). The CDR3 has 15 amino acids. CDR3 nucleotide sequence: TGTGCCAGCAGCCAAGATGATCTATCACAAGAGACCCAGTACTTC. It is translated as CASSQDDLSQETQYF.

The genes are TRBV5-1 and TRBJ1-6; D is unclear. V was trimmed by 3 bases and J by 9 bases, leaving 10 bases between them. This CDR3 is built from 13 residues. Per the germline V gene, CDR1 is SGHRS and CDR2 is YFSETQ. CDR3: CASSSGLVSPLHF. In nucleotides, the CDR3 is TGCGCCAGCAGCTCCGGCCTCGTTTCACCCCTCCACTTT. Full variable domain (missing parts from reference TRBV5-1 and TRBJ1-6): KAGVTQTPRYLIKTRGQQVTLSCSPISGHRSVSWYQQTPGQGLQFLFEYFSETQRNKGNFPGRFSGRQFSNSRSEMNVSTLELGDSALYLCASSSGLVSPLHFGNGTRLTVT.

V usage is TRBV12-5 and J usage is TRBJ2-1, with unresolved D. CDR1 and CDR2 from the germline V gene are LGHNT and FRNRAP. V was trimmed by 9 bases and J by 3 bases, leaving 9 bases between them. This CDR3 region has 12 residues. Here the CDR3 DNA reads TGTGCTAGCTGTCCAGGCTACAATGAGCAGTTCTTC. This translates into CASCPGYNEQFF. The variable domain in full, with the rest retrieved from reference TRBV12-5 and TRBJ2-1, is DARVTQTPRHKVTEMGQEVTMRCQPILGHNTVFWYRQTMMQGLELLAYFRNRAPLDDSGMPKDRFSAEMPDATLATLKIQPSEPRDSAVYFCASCPGYNEQFFGPGTRLTVL.

DNA for the CDR3: TGTGCCAGCAGCTCCTCAGACAGGGCCTCTGAAGCTTTCTTT. Amino acids: CASSSSDRASEAFF. The rearrangement joins TRBV11-2 to TRBJ1-1; 7 bases align to TRBD1. V trimming: 4 bases; J trimming: 6 bases; junction bases outside the gene matches: 8. Germline loops: CDR1 SGHAT, CDR2 FQNNGV. The CDR3 runs to 14 residues.

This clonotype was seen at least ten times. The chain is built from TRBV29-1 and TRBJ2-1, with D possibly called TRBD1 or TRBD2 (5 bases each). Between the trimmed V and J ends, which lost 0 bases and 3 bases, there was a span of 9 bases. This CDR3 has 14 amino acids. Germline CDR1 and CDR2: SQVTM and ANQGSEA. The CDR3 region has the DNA TGCAGCGTTGAAGAAGCGGACATCTACAATGAGCAGTTCTTC. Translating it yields CSVEEADIYNEQFF.

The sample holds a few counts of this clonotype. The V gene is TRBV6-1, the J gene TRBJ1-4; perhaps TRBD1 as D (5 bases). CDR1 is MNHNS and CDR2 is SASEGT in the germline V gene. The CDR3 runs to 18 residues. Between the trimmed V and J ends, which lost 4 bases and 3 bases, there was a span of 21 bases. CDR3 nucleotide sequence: TGTGCCAGCAGTGTCCTACCCCAGGGACCAGCGGCTAATGAAAAACTGTTTTTT. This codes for CASSVLPQGPAANEKLFF.

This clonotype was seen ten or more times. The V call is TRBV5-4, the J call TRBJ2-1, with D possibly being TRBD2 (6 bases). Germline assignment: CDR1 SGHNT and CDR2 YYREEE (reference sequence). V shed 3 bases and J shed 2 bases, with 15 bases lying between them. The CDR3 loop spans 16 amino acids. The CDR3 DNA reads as TGTGCCAGCAGCTCCGGGACTCGCAGGACCTACAATGAGCAGTTCTTC. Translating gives CASSSGTRRTYNEQFF.

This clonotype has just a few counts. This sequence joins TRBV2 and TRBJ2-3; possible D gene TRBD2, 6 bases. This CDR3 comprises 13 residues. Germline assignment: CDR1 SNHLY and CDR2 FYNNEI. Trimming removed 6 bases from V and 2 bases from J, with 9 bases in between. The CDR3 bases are TGTGCCAGCAGCCGGGACTTCACAGATACGCAGTATTTT. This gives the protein CASSRDFTDTQYF.

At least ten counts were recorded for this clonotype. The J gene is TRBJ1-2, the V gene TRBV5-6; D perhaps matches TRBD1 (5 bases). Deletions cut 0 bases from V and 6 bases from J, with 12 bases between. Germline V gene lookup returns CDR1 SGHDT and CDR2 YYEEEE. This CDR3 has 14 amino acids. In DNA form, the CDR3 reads TGTGCCAGCAGCTTGGCAGGGTTCAGCCATGGCTACACCTTC. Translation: CASSLAGFSHGYTF.

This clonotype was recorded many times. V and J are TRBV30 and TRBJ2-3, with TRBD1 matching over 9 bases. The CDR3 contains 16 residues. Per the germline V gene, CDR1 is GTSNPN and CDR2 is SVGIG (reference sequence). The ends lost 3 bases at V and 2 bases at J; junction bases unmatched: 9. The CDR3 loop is CAWSYRGRLVTDTQYF. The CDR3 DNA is TGTGCCTGGAGCTACAGGGGGCGCTTGGTCACAGATACGCAGTATTTT.

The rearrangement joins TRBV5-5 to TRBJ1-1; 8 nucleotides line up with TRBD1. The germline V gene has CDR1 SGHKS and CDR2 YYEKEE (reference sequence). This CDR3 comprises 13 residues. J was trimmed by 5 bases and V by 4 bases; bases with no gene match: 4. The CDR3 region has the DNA TGTGCCAGCAGCACGCAGGGGGCGACTGAAGCTTTCTTT. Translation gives CASSTQGATEAFF.

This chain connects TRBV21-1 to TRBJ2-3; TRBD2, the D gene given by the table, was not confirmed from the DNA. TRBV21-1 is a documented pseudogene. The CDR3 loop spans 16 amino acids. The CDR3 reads CASLKRGGLITDTQYF. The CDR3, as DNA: TGTGCCAGCCTTAAGCGGGGGGGCCTTATCACAGATACGCAGTATTTT.

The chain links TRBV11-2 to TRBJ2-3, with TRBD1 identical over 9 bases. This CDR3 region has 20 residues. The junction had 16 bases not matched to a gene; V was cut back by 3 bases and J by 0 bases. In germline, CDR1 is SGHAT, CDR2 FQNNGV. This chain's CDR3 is CASSLRTGTGTFRSTDTQYF. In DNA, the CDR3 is TGTGCCAGCAGCTTGAGGACCGGGACAGGGACCTTTAGGAGCACAGATACGCAGTATTTT.

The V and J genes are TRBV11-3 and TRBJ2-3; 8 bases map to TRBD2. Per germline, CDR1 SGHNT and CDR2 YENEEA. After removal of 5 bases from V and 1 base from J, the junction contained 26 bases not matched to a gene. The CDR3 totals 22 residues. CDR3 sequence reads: CASSPPPGLGGGSLRGTDTQYF. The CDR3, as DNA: TGTGCCAGCAGCCCACCCCCGGGGTTGGGCGGGGGGTCCCTTCGCGGCACAGATACGCAGTATTTT.